In its sample, the clone carrying this TCR beta chain was seen once. These data originate in a study of blood T cell repertoires in COVID-19. Study-level background: Researchers got acute and convalescent COVID-19 samples from the United States, Italy and Spain. PBMCs, B-cell-depleted T cells, or T cells provided the cDNA or gDNA that made up the material.

This CDR3 has 18 amino acids. The V gene end was trimmed by 1 base and the J gene end by 1 base; junction bases not matched to a gene: 9. Germline assignment: CDR1 SGHVS and CDR2 FNYEAQ. In the source study's methods: Amplification of reference gene primers provided the estimated nucleated cell counts. Data came from immunoSEQ multiplex PCR; TCRdb stores just in-frame clones and leaves some out. For V, J and clone size, that table is used; D and trimming come from the DNA. This sample yields over 95,000 clones, of which approximately 81% are seen a single time; approximately 3.6% belongs to the top ten.

Sequenced material: peripheral blood. This chain connects TRBV7-6 to TRBJ2-4; the match to TRBD2 covers 8 bases. This receptor was identified in a man between 40 and 49 years old with acute or convalescent COVID-19. The CDR3 spells CASSLDANTGGAKNIQYF. The CDR3 DNA follows: TGTGCCAGCAGCTTAGACGCCAACACGGGAGGGGCCAAAAACATTCAGTACTTC.